The clone carrying this TCR beta chain has just a few counts. Its antigen is still unknown. Every TCR cDNA molecule carried a tag that served as a unique molecular identifier. Each CDR3 protein is one row after TCRdb ran MiXCR on the 5' RACE reads. The table has some 970 distinct CDR3 sequences, 33% seen once. This sample was taken from a study of spatial heterogeneity in lung cancer. Specified time point: sample taken at primary tumor resection. Study outcomes and limitations: Expanded TCRs that were ubiquitous or regional had counts tracking ubiquitous and regional nonsynonymous mutations, respectively. The number of expanded tumor alpha and beta chains correlated with mutation number.

The starting material was lung tumor tissue, obtained at surgery. This receptor was identified in a male donor with early-stage non-small cell lung cancer.

In DNA form, the CDR3 reads TGTGCCAGCAGCTTAGTCCCCTTAGATGAAGCTTTCTTT. It codes for CASSLVPLDEAFF. The rearrangement links TRBV7-6 to TRBJ1-1; D not certain. Trimming shortened V by 1 base and J by 7 bases, and 10 bases separated the two germline ends. The CDR3 runs to 13 residues. Germline lookup yields CDR1 SGHVS and CDR2 FNYEAQ.